A selection of T cell receptor beta chains follows, all from one sample in a study of control samples from healthy donors and cancer patients. Clones were read by immunoSEQ multiplex PCR, and TCRdb kept only the in-frame ones, dropping some. The sample holds under 200,000 clones, approximately 94% seen once. Sequencing was performed on blood. The source of these receptors is a woman between 40 and 55 years old in good health. The CDR3 runs from the conserved cysteine through the conserved F or W. The D gene is left open where the match is weak. Not all rows give a size; the values are once, few, many and, for expanded clones, a class.

TRBJ1-6 TRBV28 . few CMSGSSYNSPLHF TGTATGAGTGGAAGCTCCTATAATTCACCCCTCCACTTT
TRBJ1-6 TRBV27 TRBD1 . CASRGPGTGASSYNSPLHF TGTGCCAGCAGGGGTCCCGGGACAGGGGCTAGCTCCTATAATTCACCCCTCCACTTT
TRBJ1-6 TRBV4-1 TRBD1 . CASSQPGTGSSPLHF TGCGCCAGCAGCCAGCCCGGGACAGGGTCGTCACCCCTCCACTTT
TRBJ1-1 TRBV6-5 . once CASSYHLEGSEAFF TGTGCCAGCAGTTACCACCTGGAGGGGTCTGAAGCTTTCTTT
TRBJ1-5 TRBV19 . . CASNVPAGDYSNQPQHF TGTGCCAGTAATGTCCCGGCAGGAGACTATAGCAATCAGCCCCAGCATTTT
TRBJ1-2 TRBV5-4 . . CASSTRGNYGYTF TGTGCCAGCAGCACGCGGGGGAACTATGGCTACACCTTC
TRBJ1-2 TRBV27 . . CASSFTGNRGYTF TGTGCCAGCAGTTTCACAGGGAATAGAGGCTACACCTTC
TRBJ1-2 TRBV10-3 . . CAISSQGLLTYGYTF TGTGCCATCAGTTCACAGGGTCTTTTAACCTATGGCTACACCTTC
TRBJ1-3 TRBV7-2 . . CASSLAGGLDSGNTIYF TGTGCCAGCAGCTTAGCTGGGGGACTCGACTCTGGAAACACCATATATTTT
TRBJ1-1 TRBV18 . . CASSARGSNTEAFF TGTGCCAGCTCAGCCAGGGGTAGTAACACTGAAGCTTTCTTT
TRBJ1-1 TRBV18 . . CASSPRAARDTEAFF TGTGCCAGCTCACCCAGAGCGGCCAGGGACACTGAAGCTTTCTTT
TRBJ2-5 TRBV11-2 TRBD1 . CASSLARGQGETQYF TGTGCCAGCAGCTTAGCCCGGGGACAGGGGGAGACCCAGTACTTC
TRBJ2-7 TRBV4-3 . once CASSQDTGLRYEQYF TGCGCCAGCAGCCAAGATACAGGACTACGCTACGAGCAGTACTTC
TRBJ2-1 TRBV7-9 . . CASSLGAGPGEQFF TGTGCCAGCAGCTTAGGCGCAGGGCCAGGAGAGCAGTTCTTC
TRBJ2-5 TRBV19 . . CASSISGTGETQYF TGTGCCAGTAGTATATCAGGGACGGGGGAGACCCAGTACTTC
TRBJ2-7 TRBV6-1 . once CASSGQVPGTRYYYEQYF TGTGCCAGCAGTGGCCAGGTACCAGGGACACGCTACTATTACGAGCAGTACTTC
TRBJ2-3 TRBV4-3 . . CASSQEGARTDTQYF TGCGCCAGCAGCCAAGAAGGGGCACGCACAGATACGCAGTATTTT
TRBJ1-6 TRBV27 TRBD1 . CASSLSGQGNSPLHF TGTGCCAGCAGTTTATCGGGACAGGGGAATTCACCCCTCCACTTT
TRBJ2-3 TRBV11-3 . . CASSVRQSGYTDTQYF TGTGCCAGCAGCGTCCGACAGAGCGGCTACACAGATACGCAGTATTTT
TRBJ2-5 TRBV6-6 . . CASSENRERETQYF TGTGCCAGCAGTGAGAACCGGGAGCGAGAGACCCAGTACTTC
TRBJ1-3 TRBV11-2 . . CASSLVGAGNTIYF TGTGCCAGCAGCTTAGTGGGGGCTGGAAACACCATATATTTT
TRBJ1-5 TRBV7-2 . . CASSSRVNQPQHF TGTGCCAGCAGCTCCAGGGTAAATCAGCCCCAGCATTTT
TRBJ2-2 TRBV11-2 . . CASTPRVTGELFF TGTGCCAGCACTCCCCGGGTCACCGGGGAGCTGTTTTTT
TRBJ2-1 TRBV7-9 . . CASSFPGTDSYNEQFF TGTGCCAGCAGCTTTCCCGGGACTGACTCCTACAATGAGCAGTTCTTC
TRBJ1-1 TRBV12-3/TRBV12-4 . once CASSFRGSAEAFF TGTGCCAGCAGTTTTCGAGGATCGGCTGAAGCTTTCTTT
TRBJ1-1 TRBV14 . . CASRASMNTEAFF TGTGCCAGTCGCGCTAGTATGAACACTGAAGCTTTCTTT
TRBJ2-1 TRBV9 TRBD2 . CASSVGTSGRNNEQFF TGTGCCAGCAGCGTAGGGACTAGCGGGCGTAACAATGAGCAGTTCTTC
TRBJ2-6 TRBV4-1 . few CASSQEPNSGANVLTF TGCGCCAGCAGCCAAGAGCCCAACTCTGGGGCCAACGTCCTGACTTTC
TRBJ1-1 TRBV4-1 . . CASSQMSGEAFF TGCGCCAGCAGCCAGATGAGTGGTGAAGCTTTCTTT
TRBJ2-7 TRBV30 . . CAWSGGSWLDEQYF TGTGCCTGGAGTGGTGGGAGTTGGCTGGACGAGCAGTACTTC
TRBJ1-1 TRBV7-7 . . CASSLVEGTEAFF TGTGCTAGCAGCTTAGTAGAGGGGACTGAAGCTTTCTTT
TRBJ2-7 TRBV20-1 . . CSASRAYEQYF TGCAGTGCTAGCAGGGCCTACGAGCAGTACTTC
TRBJ2-1 TRBV19 . . CASMTVRNSYNEQFF TGTGCCAGTATGACGGTCAGGAACTCCTACAATGAGCAGTTCTTC
TRBJ2-1 TRBV24-1 TRBD2 once CATSDSGVAGVVSYNEQFF TGTGCCACCAGTGATTCCGGGGTGGCGGGAGTGGTCTCCTACAATGAGCAGTTCTTC
TRBJ2-1 TRBV25-1 TRBD2 . CASSERGRAVDEQFF TGTGCCAGCAGTGAACGCGGGAGGGCCGTAGATGAGCAGTTCTTC
TRBJ2-1 TRBV18 . . CASSPVRYNEQFF TGTGCCAGCTCACCAGTCAGATACAATGAGCAGTTCTTC
TRBJ1-1 TRBV6-6 . . CASSSGGTEAFF TGTGCCAGCAGTTCTGGGGGCACTGAAGCTTTCTTT
TRBJ1-6 TRBV6-5 . . CASIQLFGDSPLHF TGTGCCAGCATACAATTATTTGGGGATTCACCCCTCCACTTT
TRBJ1-2 TRBV5-6 . . CASSLGARGGYGYTF TGTGCCAGCAGCTTGGGGGCCAGGGGTGGATATGGCTACACCTTC
TRBJ2-1 TRBV9 . . CASSPSSYNEQFF TGTGCCAGCAGCCCGTCCTCCTACAATGAGCAGTTCTTC
TRBJ1-1 TRBV7-9 . . CASSQDTEAFF TGTGCCAGCAGCCAGGACACTGAAGCTTTCTTT
TRBJ1-1 TRBV18 . . CASSPLQSLNTEAFF TGTGCCAGCTCACCCTTACAATCCTTAAACACTGAAGCTTTCTTT
TRBJ2-2 TRBV19 TRBD1 . CASSPFRTGVGELFF TGTGCCAGTAGTCCGTTTAGGACAGGGGTCGGGGAGCTGTTTTTT
TRBJ1-3 TRBV29-1 TRBD1 . CSVDPTGVGNTIYF TGCAGCGTTGATCCCACAGGGGTTGGAAACACCATATATTTT
TRBJ1-1 TRBV7-2 . . CASSLASSYTEAFF TGTGCCAGCAGCTTAGCTAGTAGCTACACTGAAGCTTTCTTT